This TCR beta chain was found in a study of OX40 agonist ivuxolimab in advanced cancers. The wider study: Previous treatment with anti-PD-1, anti-PD-L1 or anti-CTLA-4 therapy was allowed; 40% had received some.

With 8 bases clipped from V and 6 bases from J, the junction kept 3 bases outside the gene matches. The CDR3 covers 12 residues. CDR1 and CDR2 (germline): LNHDA, SQIVND (reference sequence). Autoimmune disease history or systemic immunosuppression barred patients. Sequencing used immunoSEQ multiplex PCR; TCRdb keeps in-frame clones, though not all of them. The sample contains roughly 32,000 clones, 84% of which appear only once. The chain combines TRBV19 with TRBJ1-2; 10 bases line up with TRBD1. The source is an adult with an advanced solid tumor such as melanoma, head and neck, liver or kidney cancer. The source was CD4+ or CD8+ T cells sorted from blood, collected in a trial of the OX40 agonist ivuxolimab. Written as DNA, the CDR3 is TGTGCCAGTCTCGGACAGGGGGATGGCTACACCTTC. Amino acids: CASLGQGDGYTF.